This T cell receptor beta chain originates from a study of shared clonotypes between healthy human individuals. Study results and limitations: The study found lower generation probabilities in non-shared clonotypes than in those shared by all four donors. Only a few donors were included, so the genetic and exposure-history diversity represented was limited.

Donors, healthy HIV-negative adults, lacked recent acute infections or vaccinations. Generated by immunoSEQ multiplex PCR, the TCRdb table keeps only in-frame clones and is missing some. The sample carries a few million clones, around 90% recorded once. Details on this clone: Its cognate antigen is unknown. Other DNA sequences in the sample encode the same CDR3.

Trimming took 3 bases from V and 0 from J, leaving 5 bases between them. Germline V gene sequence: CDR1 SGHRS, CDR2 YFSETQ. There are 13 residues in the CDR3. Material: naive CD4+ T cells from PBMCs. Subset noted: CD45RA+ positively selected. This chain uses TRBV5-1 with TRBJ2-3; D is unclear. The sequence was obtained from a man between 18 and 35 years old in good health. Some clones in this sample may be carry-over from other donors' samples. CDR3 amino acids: CASSSPSTDTQYF. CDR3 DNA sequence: TGCGCCAGCAGCTCCCCTAGCACAGATACGCAGTATTTT.